A selection of T cell receptor beta chains follows, all from one sample in a study of spatial heterogeneity in lung cancer. TCRdb analysed the 5' RACE reads with MiXCR anew, one entry per CDR3 protein. The table lists fewer than 25,000 distinct CDR3 sequences, 9.7% of them singletons, with about a fifth in the top ten. This specimen consisted of PBMCs, obtained at follow-up. These receptor sequences come from a male donor with early-stage non-small cell lung cancer. Both conserved end residues are part of each CDR3. The D gene is left open where the match is weak. A row's size may be missing; if present it is once, few, many or a size class.

d_call j_call v_call clone_size cdr3_nt cdr3_aa
NA TRBJ2-1 TRBV5-4 NA TGTGCCAGCAGCTTAGTACACGTCAACAATGAGCAGTTCTTC CASSLVHVNNEQFF
NA TRBJ2-7 TRBV6-5 many TGTGCCAGCAGCCTCCTAGTAGGGAGCGAGCAGTACTTC CASSLLVGSEQYF
NA TRBJ2-7 TRBV7-9 few TGTGCCAGCAGCTTAGGCTCCCTAGGCTACGAGCAGTACTTC CASSLGSLGYEQYF
NA TRBJ2-3 TRBV16 many TGTGCCAGCCTCCGGGACGGAGGCACAGATACGCAGTATTTT CASLRDGGTDTQYF
TRBD1 TRBJ1-5 TRBV6-1 NA TGTGCCAGCAGTGGACAGGGTAATAGCAATCAGCCCCAGCATTTT CASSGQGNSNQPQHF
NA TRBJ2-6 TRBV4-3 many TGCGCCAGCAGCCGAGGACAGTTGAGCTCTGGGGCCAACGTCCTGACTTTC CASSRGQLSSGANVLTF
NA TRBJ1-3 TRBV5-6 many TGTGCCAGCAGCTCGGGGGGCTCTGGAAACACCATATATTTT CASSSGGSGNTIYF
NA TRBJ2-5 TRBV5-2 once TGTGCCAGCAAAGGGACTTCCTCAATTCAAGAGACCCAGTACTTC CASKGTSSIQETQYF
TRBD2 TRBJ2-7 TRBV28 many TGTGCCAGCAGTTTTATCGGGGGGACCTCCTACGAGCAGTACTTC CASSFIGGTSYEQYF
NA TRBJ2-5 TRBV29-1 many TGCAGCGTTGACCAACAGACCCAGTACTTC CSVDQQTQYF
NA TRBJ1-1 TRBV9 NA TGTGCCAGCAGCGCAGGCCCTTTTATGAACACTGAAGCTTTCTTT CASSAGPFMNTEAFF
NA TRBJ2-7 TRBV30 many TGTGCCTGCTTTAGGGCCGGGGGCTACTACGAGCAGTACTTC CACFRAGGYYEQYF
TRBD1 TRBJ2-5 TRBV5-4 many TGTGCCAGCTCCCCGCGGGACAGGGGGCGCGGGGAGACCCAGTACTTC CASSPRDRGRGETQYF
TRBD1 TRBJ1-1 TRBV30 medium-sized TGTGCCTGGGCCTCAGGGGGCGCCGGCACTGAAGCTTTCTTT CAWASGGAGTEAFF
NA TRBJ2-7 TRBV28 many TGTGCCAGCAGTCCCCCCGGGGGTAAGTCCTACGAGCAGTACTTC CASSPPGGKSYEQYF
NA TRBJ1-4 TRBV20-1 NA TGCAGTGCTAGAGCTTTAGGAGGAGGGGGTAATAATGAAAAACTGTTTTTT CSARALGGGGNNEKLFF
TRBD1 TRBJ2-5 TRBV28 NA TGTGCCAGCGGGACAGGGGAAGAGACCCAGTACTTC CASGTGEETQYF
TRBD1 TRBJ2-7 TRBV20-1 NA TGCAGTGCTAGACACCAACAGGGGGCTAACTCCTACGAGCAGTACTTC CSARHQQGANSYEQYF
TRBD1 TRBJ1-2 TRBV29-1 many TGCAGCGTTGCCGGGACAGAATCTAACTATGGCTACACCTTC CSVAGTESNYGYTF
NA TRBJ2-3 TRBV14 NA TGTGCCAGCAGTCCCGCTTACCTGGGGACAGATACGCAGTATTTT CASSPAYLGTDTQYF
NA TRBJ1-3 TRBV6-5 many TGTGCCAGCAGTTCATCGGTGTCCTCTGGAAACACCATATATTTT CASSSSVSSGNTIYF
NA TRBJ2-1 TRBV9 many TGTGCCAGCAGCGAGGGGGCCTACAATGAGCAGTTCTTC CASSEGAYNEQFF
NA TRBJ2-5 TRBV29-1 few TGCAGCGTTGAGGGGGACACCCAAGAGACCCAGTACTTC CSVEGDTQETQYF